Shown below are 29 T cell receptor beta chains from a single sample sequenced in a study of CD8+ T cells in alopecia areata. In each case, RNA was isolated and then reverse transcribed into cDNA as the sequencing template. This table comes from immunoSEQ multiplex PCR, and its TCRdb copy is limited to in-frame clones, with some not included. This repertoire shows some 200,000 clones, 59% found once; its top ten account for about 14%. This specimen was CD4+ T cells sorted from blood, taken at week 0. Receptors were obtained from a human donor with alopecia areata.

The J gene is TRBJ2-5, the V gene TRBV29-1, with D unresolved. V was pared by 3 bases and J by 4 bases, with 15 bases between. Germline CDR1 and CDR2: SQVTM and ANQGSEA. This CDR3 is 14 amino acids long. CDR3 protein: CSVEARMGSETQYF. CDR3 DNA sequence: TGCAGCGTTGAGGCCAGGATGGGATCAGAGACCCAGTACTTC.

The chain employs TRBV11-2 and TRBJ2-1, with TRBD2 matching over 11 bases. This CDR3 is built from 16 residues. The V and J ends lost 7 bases and 7 bases, in that order; junction bases with no gene match: 12. Germline V gene lookup returns CDR1 SGHAT and CDR2 FQNNGV. The CDR3 DNA is TGTGCCAGCACCTATGTTAGCGGGGGGGGTAGAAATGAGCAGTTCTTC. Encoded protein: CASTYVSGGGRNEQFF.

V usage is TRBV6-5 and J usage is TRBJ1-6; D unclear. In germline, CDR1 is MNHEY, CDR2 SVGAGI. The CDR3 runs 15 residues. V lost 5 bases and J lost 5, with 13 bases in between. Here the CDR3 reads CASSREVSDNSPLHF. The CDR3 DNA reads TGTGCCAGCAGTAGAGAAGTATCGGATAATTCACCCCTCCACTTT.

The chain combines TRBV7-8 with TRBJ1-4, with a weak D call TRBD1 (5 bases). This CDR3 contains 13 residues. V was cut by 6 bases and J by 8 bases, with 13 bases left in between. From germline, CDR1 is SGHVS and CDR2 FQNEAQ. The CDR3 coding sequence is TGTGCCAGCAGTATAGACAGAGGAGAAAAACTGTTTTTT. Its translation is CASSIDRGEKLFF.

The V gene is TRBV5-6, the J gene TRBJ2-3; 7 bases fit TRBD2. The CDR3 loop spans 17 amino acids. With 1 base clipped from V and 2 bases from J, the junction kept 10 bases outside the gene matches. CDR1 and CDR2 from the germline V gene are SGHDT and YYEEEE. CDR3 DNA: TGTGCCAGCAGCTTGATTTCGGTTGGGGGGGACACAGATACGCAGTATTTT. Its translation is CASSLISVGGDTDTQYF.

V usage is TRBV5-1 and J usage is TRBJ2-1; D gene uncertain. Germline V gene data show CDR1 as SGHRS and CDR2 as YFSETQ. The CDR3 covers 14 residues. Trimming shortened V by 1 base and J by 0 bases, and 5 bases separated the two germline ends. The CDR3, as DNA: TGCGCCAGCAGCTTGTACAGCTCCTACAATGAGCAGTTCTTC. Its protein is CASSLYSSYNEQFF.

The table lists this clone with a few counts. The chain is built from TRBV27 and TRBJ1-5; D uncertain. The CDR3 is 16 residues long. The germline CDR1 and CDR2 sequences are MNHEY and SMNVEV (reference sequence). Trimming left V 5 bases short and J 5 bases short, with 19 bases between. The CDR3 DNA follows: TGTGCCAGCAGTCCACTGACGGGGTTTCAATATCAGCCCCAGCATTTT. It encodes CASSPLTGFQYQPQHF.

The chain employs TRBV29-1 and TRBJ1-1; the match to TRBD1 covers 7 bases. Germline-derived CDR1 and CDR2 are SQVTM and ANQGSEA. With V trimmed by 8 bases and J by 3 bases, 12 bases remained unmatched. This CDR3 spans 14 amino acids. CDR3 amino acids: CSFQGVNRDTEAFF. The CDR3 bases are TGCAGCTTTCAGGGGGTTAATAGAGACACTGAAGCTTTCTTT.

CDR3: CASSQDLGGGRSGEQYF. For the CDR3, the DNA is TGCGCCAGCAGCCAAGATCTCGGTGGGGGAAGAAGCGGCGAGCAGTACTTC. The chain couples TRBV4-1 to TRBJ2-7; the D gene could be TRBD1 or TRBD2 (5 bases each). The CDR3 loop spans 17 amino acids. The V and J ends lost 0 bases and 6 bases respectively, with 21 bases between them. The germline gives CDR1 MGHRA, CDR2 YSYEKL.

This clone was picked up a small number of times. The V and J genes are TRBV7-8 and TRBJ2-7, with unresolved D. Trimming stripped 0 bases from V and 5 bases from J, with 5 bases between. The CDR3 runs 12 residues. CDR1 is SGHVS, CDR2 FQNEAQ, per germline. In DNA, the CDR3 is TGTGCCAGCAGCTTAGCGACGAACGAGCAGTACTTC. Protein: CASSLATNEQYF.

The sample holds a few counts of this clone. The chain employs TRBV4-1 and TRBJ2-3; no clear D. V dropped 0 bases and J dropped 0 bases, with 13 bases sitting between them. Germline CDR1 MGHRA, CDR2 YSYEKL. The CDR3 sequence is 17 residues long. CDR3: CASSQDQAALSTDTQYF. The CDR3 nucleotides read TGCGCCAGCAGCCAAGATCAGGCAGCCCTAAGCACAGATACGCAGTATTTT.

In its sample, this clone was seen a few times. V gene TRBV21-1 combines with J gene TRBJ1-1. TRBV21-1 is designated a pseudogene. The CDR3 is 9 amino acids. The chain's CDR3 is CASSNRSFF. The DNA for the CDR3 is TGTGCCAGCAGCAACCGCTCTTTCTTT.

The V call is TRBV9, the J call TRBJ2-2; D ambiguous. CDR3 length: 14 residues. Trimming left V 0 bases short and J 2 bases short, with 5 bases between. Germline lookup yields CDR1 SGDLS and CDR2 YYNGEE. The CDR3 loop is CASSVESNTGELFF. DNA for the CDR3: TGTGCCAGCAGCGTAGAATCCAACACCGGGGAGCTGTTTTTT.

This chain joins TRBV5-1 and TRBJ2-5, with D perhaps given as TRBD1 or TRBD2 (5 bases each). Germline-derived CDR1 and CDR2 are SGHRS and YFSETQ. The CDR3 runs to 15 residues. Between the trimmed V and J ends, which lost 2 bases and 5 bases, there was a span of 16 bases. Here the CDR3 reads CASSLTGPPGETQYF. In DNA, the CDR3 is TGCGCCAGCAGCTTAACGGGACCGCCGGGGGAGACCCAGTACTTC.

The chain combines TRBV11-2 with TRBJ2-5; 8 bases are a match to TRBD1. This CDR3 region has 15 residues. Germline values: CDR1 SGHAT, CDR2 FQNNGV. V trimming: 6 bases; J trimming: 5 bases; junction bases outside the gene matches: 11. CDR3 DNA sequence: TGTGCCAGCAGAGCCATACAGGGGGGACGGGAGACCCAGTACTTC. Its protein is CASRAIQGGRETQYF.

This clone was found a few times. Written as DNA, the CDR3 is TGTGCCAGCAGCTTTTCGGGGAACACTGAAGCTTTCTTT. It yields the protein CASSFSGNTEAFF. The rearrangement links TRBV7-2 to TRBJ1-1, with D uncertain. V lost 3 bases and J lost 1, with 6 bases in between. Germline V gives CDR1 SGHTA, CDR2 FQGNSA. This CDR3 region has 13 residues.

This clone was recorded a few times. This chain uses TRBV2 with TRBJ2-3; D uncertain. Trimming shortened V by 4 bases and J by 5 bases, and 10 bases separated the two germline ends. Looked up from germline, CDR1 is SNHLY and CDR2 is FYNNEI. The CDR3 loop spans 13 amino acids. The DNA of the CDR3 is TGTGCCAGCAGTGCTCCTTCTCGAGATACGCAGTATTTT. Amino acids: CASSAPSRDTQYF.

This sequence joins TRBV12-2 and TRBJ2-5; the table's D call, TRBD2, has no DNA check behind it. TRBV12-2 is a known pseudogene. CDR3 size: 12 residues. The DNA for the CDR3 is TGTGCAAGTCGCTTAGTCGGAGAGACCCAGTACTTC. Translation gives CASRLVGETQYF.

The V call is TRBV9, the J call TRBJ1-3; 10 bases are shared with TRBD1. The V segment lost 0 bases and the J segment 4 bases; nucleotides outside the gene matches: 7. Germline CDR1 is SGDLS and CDR2 is YYNGEE. The CDR3 totals 17 residues. CDR3 region: CASSVESLGQGGNTIYF. The CDR3 nucleotides are TGTGCCAGCAGCGTAGAAAGTCTGGGACAGGGGGGAAACACCATATATTTT. The whole variable domain, remainder taken from reference TRBV9 and TRBJ1-3, is DSGVTQTPKHLITATGQRVTLRCSPRSGDLSVYWYQQSLDQGLQFLIQYYNGEERAKGNILERFSAQQFPDLHSELNLSSLELGDSALYFCASSVESLGQGGNTIYFGEGSWLTVV.

This clone has a handful of counts. The rearrangement uses TRBV2 and TRBJ1-4; a possible D gene is TRBD1 (6 bases). Germline V gene lookup returns CDR1 SNHLY and CDR2 FYNNEI. CDR3 size: 15 residues. Trimming left V 11 bases short and J 3 bases short, with 19 bases between. The CDR3 sequence is CASQARGLPNEKLFF. The DNA of the CDR3 is TGTGCCTCCCAAGCCAGGGGCCTTCCTAATGAAAAACTGTTTTTT.

J is TRBJ2-5 and V is TRBV29-1, with D unclear. V was pared by 4 bases and J by 5 bases, with 5 bases between. Germline CDR1 and CDR2: SQVTM and ANQGSEA. CDR3 length: 10 residues. The CDR3, as DNA: TGCAGCGTTGCATCTGAGACCCAGTACTTC. Amino acids: CSVASETQYF. Full variable domain (outside the CDR3, taken from reference TRBV29-1 and TRBJ2-5): SAVISQKPSRDICQRGTSLTIQCQVDSQVTMMFWYRQQPGQSLTLIATANQGSEATYESGFVIDKFPISRPNLTFSTLTVSNMSPEDSSIYLCSVASETQYFGPGTRLLVL.

The genes are TRBV4-1 and TRBJ1-1; no firm D call. The ends were cut back, 1 base at V and 1 base at J, with 13 bases in the middle. Germline CDR1 MGHRA, CDR2 YSYEKL. The CDR3 covers 16 residues. The CDR3 coding sequence is TGCGCCAGCAGCCAAGTCGCCCGGGTAGAGAACACTGAAGCTTTCTTT. The encoded protein is CASSQVARVENTEAFF.

The chain couples TRBV15 to TRBJ2-5; TRBD1 matches 7 bases. The ends lost 4 bases at V and 4 bases at J; junction bases unmatched: 3. Germline values: CDR1 LNHNV, CDR2 YYDKDF (reference sequence). This CDR3 has 13 amino acids. The CDR3 bases are TGTGCCACCAGCACCGGGACAGCAGAGACCCAGTACTTC. This gives the protein CATSTGTAETQYF.

The chain combines TRBV9 with TRBJ2-7; D not certain. This CDR3 comprises 13 residues. V was pared by 0 bases and J by 3 bases, with 7 bases between. The V gene's germline CDR1 is SGDLS and CDR2 YYNGEE. This chain's CDR3 is CASSVGPFYEQYF. As DNA, the CDR3 is TGTGCCAGCAGCGTAGGGCCATTCTACGAGCAGTACTTC.

This clone was detected only a few times. This rearrangement joins TRBV27 to TRBJ1-4; D is possibly TRBD1 (5 bases). Germline loops: CDR1 MNHEY, CDR2 SMNVEV (reference sequence). This CDR3 has 15 amino acids. The V end was cut by 5 bases, the J end by 4 bases, with 14 bases between. The CDR3 bases are TGTGCCAGCAGTCCCCAAATGAGGGGTAATGAAAAACTGTTTTTT. Residues: CASSPQMRGNEKLFF.

This clone was seen only a few times. This rearrangement joins TRBV15 to TRBJ2-5, with 7 bases matching TRBD1. J gave up 5 bases and V 1 base, and 4 bases lay outside the gene matches. CDR3 length: 14 amino acids. The germline V gene has CDR1 LNHNV and CDR2 YYDKDF (reference sequence). The CDR3 region has the DNA TGTGCCACCAGCAGAGGTCCGGGACAGGAGACCCAGTACTTC. Translation: CATSRGPGQETQYF.

V is TRBV6-1 and J is TRBJ1-2; D is ambiguous. Germline CDR1 reads MNHNS; CDR2 reads SASEGT. The CDR3 sequence is 12 residues long. Trimming left V 1 base short and J 4 bases short, with 4 bases between. The CDR3 loop is CASSEGGYGYTF. CDR3 in DNA: TGTGCCAGCAGTGAAGGTGGCTATGGCTACACCTTC.

This clone has only a few counts. The V gene is TRBV30, the J gene TRBJ2-3, with TRBD2 identical over 9 bases. Unmatched junction bases numbered 3, after V lost 4 bases and J lost 1 base. The CDR3 sequence is 14 residues long. Germline V gene sequence: CDR1 GTSNPN, CDR2 SVGIG (reference sequence). Here the CDR3 DNA reads TGTGCCTGGACTGGCGGGGGGGGCACAGATACGCAGTATTTT. Amino acids: CAWTGGGGTDTQYF.

V usage is TRBV18 and J usage is TRBJ1-5; D unclear. This CDR3 is built from 13 residues. Looked up from germline, CDR1 is KGHSH and CDR2 is LQKENI. Deletions cut 5 bases from V and 5 bases from J, with 10 bases between. The CDR3 spells CASSGKEDQPQHF. CDR3 nucleotides: TGTGCCAGCTCAGGGAAAGAGGATCAGCCCCAGCATTTT. Variable domain in full (rest from reference TRBV18 and TRBJ1-5): NAGVMQNPRHLVRRRGQEARLRCSPMKGHSHVYWYRQLPEEGLKFMVYLQKENIIDESGMPKERFSAEFPKEGPSILRIQQVVRGDSAAYFCASSGKEDQPQHFGDGTRLSIL.